These 29 T cell receptor beta chains were all obtained from the same sample, sequenced in a study of T cells in Graves' hyperthyroidism and ophthalmopathy. RNA transcripts provided the source from which TCR beta CDR3 regions were amplified. TCR CDR3 underwent first-round RT-PCR with the HTBI primer set. TCRdb re-called the multiplex PCR reads with MiXCR, one entry per CDR3 protein. This table has about half a million distinct CDR3 sequences, roughly 15% appearing once. Sequencing input: blood. The receptors derive from a young woman with Graves' ophthalmopathy.

This clonotype was observed many times. The chain employs TRBV11-2 and TRBJ2-7, with D hard to call. This CDR3 has 14 residues. Trimming removed 5 bases at V and 5 bases at J, with 16 bases between. CDR1 SGHAT and CDR2 FQNNGV come from the germline V gene. The CDR3: CASSVMSDGNEQYF. CDR3 nucleotide sequence: TGTGCCAGCAGCGTGATGTCAGATGGCAACGAGCAGTACTTC.

This clonotype was picked up a small number of times. The chain is built from TRBV19 and TRBJ2-1; maybe TRBD2 (5 bases). Trimming removed 0 bases at V and 8 bases at J, with 11 bases between. The CDR3 contains 14 residues. In germline, CDR1 is LNHDA, CDR2 SQIVND (reference sequence). The CDR3 here is CASSIDRLAHEQFF. In DNA form, the CDR3 reads TGTGCCAGTAGTATAGATCGCCTAGCCCATGAGCAGTTCTTC.

This clonotype was counted ten times or more. V is TRBV6-1 and J is TRBJ1-1; D uncertain. The CDR3 is 14 residues long. With 6 bases removed from V and 1 base from J, the gap between germline ends came to 12 bases. CDR1 MNHNS and CDR2 SASEGT come from the germline V gene. Here the CDR3 reads CASRLLTWNTEAFF. The CDR3 DNA is TGTGCCAGCAGACTTTTAACGTGGAACACTGAAGCTTTCTTT.

The chain carries TRBV30 and TRBJ2-1; D might be TRBD2 (7 bases). There are 16 residues in the CDR3. Trimming cost V 2 bases and J 5 bases, with 19 bases left between them. The V gene's germline CDR1 is GTSNPN and CDR2 SVGIG (reference sequence). As DNA, the CDR3 is TGTGCCTGGAGTTCCATCACACAGGGACTAAACAATGAGCAGTTCTTC. Its translation is CAWSSITQGLNNEQFF.

This clonotype was observed a few times. This chain uses TRBV5-6 with TRBJ2-7; 12 bases agree with TRBD2. Germline CDR1 and CDR2: SGHDT and YYEEEE. Trimming cost V 2 bases and J 7 bases; bases outside gene matches: 13. The CDR3 runs 17 residues. CDR3 sequence reads: CASSLGDGLAGNWEQYF. The CDR3 DNA sequence: TGTGCCAGCAGCTTAGGGGACGGACTAGCGGGGAACTGGGAGCAGTACTTC.

The CDR3 protein is CASSPLPGGVGEQYF. The CDR3 region has the DNA TGTGCCAGCAGCCCCCTCCCGGGGGGTGTAGGCGAGCAGTACTTC. The chain joins TRBV5-6 to TRBJ2-7, with 7 bases lining up with TRBD2. Germline values: CDR1 SGHDT, CDR2 YYEEEE. V dropped 4 bases and J dropped 6; count of bases not matched to a gene: 13. There are 15 residues in the CDR3.

The chain has TRBV4-2 and TRBJ1-4, with 7 bases aligning to TRBD1. The CDR3 sequence is 15 residues long. Germline CDR1 is LGHNA and CDR2 is YNFKEQ. V dropped 3 bases and J dropped 5; count of bases not matched to a gene: 6. The chain's CDR3 is CASSHPGTENEKLFF. As DNA, the CDR3 is TGTGCCAGCAGCCATCCCGGGACAGAGAATGAAAAACTGTTTTTT.

This clonotype was seen a handful of times. V gene TRBV6-2 or TRBV6-3 combines with J gene TRBJ2-5, with 8 bases matching TRBD2. CDR3 length: 12 amino acids. Germline V gene sequence: CDR1 MNHEY, CDR2 SVGEGT. J lost 5 bases, V lost 9 bases, and 5 bases had no gene match. CDR3 sequence: CASCGGMETQYF. CDR3 bases: TGTGCCAGTTGCGGGGGGATGGAGACCCAGTACTTC.

This clonotype was counted a few times. The chain carries TRBV28 and TRBJ1-5; D is unclear. The V gene lost 8 bases and the J gene lost 0 bases, with 11 bases spanning the gap. This CDR3 comprises 14 residues. The germline gives CDR1 MDHEN, CDR2 SYDVKM. In DNA, the CDR3 is TGTGCCAGCCTGGCAGAGACTAGCAATCAGCCCCAGCATTTT. This encodes CASLAETSNQPQHF.

This clonotype was recorded at least ten times. The V gene is TRBV20-1, the J gene TRBJ2-7; 7 bases match TRBD2. The germline V gene encodes CDR1 DFQATT and CDR2 SNEGSKA (reference sequence). The V and J ends lost 6 bases and 2 bases, in that order; junction bases with no gene match: 10. The CDR3 has 14 residues. CDR3 loop: CSARFSGPTYEQYF. The CDR3 DNA sequence: TGCAGTGCGAGGTTTAGCGGGCCGACCTACGAGCAGTACTTC.

This clonotype was observed a handful of times. This chain links TRBV20-1 with TRBJ2-7, with TRBD2 matching 14 bases. Trimming at V came to 5 bases and at J to 3 bases, leaving 12 bases not matched to a gene. The CDR3 consists of 17 residues. Per the germline V gene, CDR1 is DFQATT and CDR2 is SNEGSKA (reference sequence). CDR3 nucleotides: TGCAGTGCTCGCCTACCGGGACTAGCGGGAGATGGCTACGAGCAGTACTTC. Its translation: CSARLPGLAGDGYEQYF.

This clonotype appeared many times. V gene TRBV28 combines with J gene TRBJ2-7, with D possibly being TRBD1 (5 bases). CDR3 length equals 15 residues. Germline V lookup: CDR1 MDHEN, CDR2 SYDVKM. The germline V and J ends were trimmed by 3 bases and 0 bases, with 12 bases remaining between them. The CDR3 region has the DNA TGTGCCAGCAGTTTCCTACTGGGGCCCTCCTACGAGCAGTACTTC. Protein product: CASSFLLGPSYEQYF.

The chain couples TRBV18 to TRBJ2-1, with D perhaps given as TRBD1 or TRBD2 (5 bases each). Germline lookup yields CDR1 KGHSH and CDR2 LQKENI. This CDR3 region has 16 residues. Trimming cost V 0 bases and J 5 bases, with 14 bases left between them. CDR3 bases: TGTGCCAGCTCACCACCCGGGGCCCCTTTCGACAATGAGCAGTTCTTC. It yields the protein CASSPPGAPFDNEQFF.

This clonotype has ten or more counts. DNA of the CDR3: TGTGCCAGCAGCTTGGGAAACACAGATACGCAGTATTTT. Translation gives CASSLGNTDTQYF. The rearrangement links TRBV28 to TRBJ2-3; D is unresolved. The CDR3 has 13 amino acids. V dropped 6 bases and J dropped 2 bases, with 9 bases sitting between them. The germline CDR1 and CDR2 sequences are MDHEN and SYDVKM.

This clonotype was seen more than once but under ten times. V usage is TRBV20-1 and J usage is TRBJ2-7; 11 bases fit TRBD2. The CDR3 is made up of 14 amino acids. Unmatched junction bases numbered 8, after V lost 6 bases and J lost 4 bases. Germline V gives CDR1 DFQATT, CDR2 SNEGSKA (reference sequence). The CDR3 is CSAIPRTSGYEQYF. The CDR3 coding sequence is TGCAGTGCCATCCCGAGGACTAGCGGGTACGAGCAGTACTTC.

This clonotype was observed a handful of times. This chain links TRBV30 with TRBJ1-1; D unclear. The CDR3 covers 11 residues. V shed 3 bases and J shed 1 base, with 3 bases lying between them. The germline gives CDR1 GTSNPN, CDR2 SVGIG (reference sequence). As DNA, the CDR3 is TGTGCCTGGAGGCGGAACACTGAAGCTTTCTTT. Protein sequence: CAWRRNTEAFF.

The sample holds many counts of this clonotype. This rearrangement joins TRBV28 to TRBJ1-1, with a tentative D call TRBD1 (5 bases). Germline V lookup: CDR1 MDHEN, CDR2 SYDVKM. The V and J ends lost 5 bases and 14 bases respectively, with 18 bases between them. The CDR3 covers 12 residues. CDR3 in amino acids: CASSKKSSQGFF. The CDR3 DNA is TGTGCCAGCAGTAAAAAATCCTCTCAGGGATTCTTT.

This clonotype was seen repeatedly, ten times or more. This chain connects TRBV20-1 to TRBJ2-7; D gene unclear. Trimming pared 3 bases from V and 2 bases from J, leaving 5 bases between. The CDR3 extends over 11 amino acids. Per the germline V gene, CDR1 is DFQATT and CDR2 is SNEGSKA (reference sequence). The CDR3 region is CSASPTYEQYF. CDR3 DNA: TGCAGTGCTAGCCCTACCTACGAGCAGTACTTC.

This chain links TRBV20-1 with TRBJ2-7, with a possible D match to TRBD1 (7 bases). This CDR3 is 15 amino acids long. Trimming left V 5 bases short and J 5 bases short, with 22 bases between. CDR1 DFQATT and CDR2 SNEGSKA come from the germline V gene (reference sequence). CDR3 sequence: CSALPYQGGRDEQYF. CDR3 in DNA: TGCAGTGCTCTACCGTACCAGGGGGGACGGGACGAGCAGTACTTC.

This clonotype was seen repeatedly, ten times or more. V usage is TRBV6-2 or TRBV6-3 and J usage is TRBJ1-4; D gene uncertain. V was shortened by 2 bases and J by 0 bases, with 16 bases between the two germline ends. The V gene's germline CDR1 is MNHEY and CDR2 SVGEGT. The CDR3 has 18 residues. The DNA of the CDR3 is TGTGCCAGCAGTTACACCCACACGGACGGTGCAACTAATGAAAAACTGTTTTTT. This gives the protein CASSYTHTDGATNEKLFF.

The chain couples TRBV27 to TRBJ2-5, with TRBD2 matching over 10 bases. Germline V CDR1 and CDR2: MNHEY, SMNVEV (reference sequence). This CDR3 region has 16 residues. Trimming cost V 4 bases and J 7 bases; bases outside gene matches: 12. As DNA, the CDR3 is TGTGCCAGCAGTTCCTGGACTAGCGGCCCCTTCGGGACCCAGTACTTC. Its translation is CASSSWTSGPFGTQYF.

This clonotype was seen ten or more times. The V gene is TRBV2, the J gene TRBJ2-5; TRBD2 aligns across 8 bases. V was pared by 0 bases and J by 13 bases, with 4 bases of the junction left unmatched. Per the germline V gene, CDR1 is SNHLY and CDR2 is FYNNEI. The CDR3 consists of 12 residues. This CDR3 reads CASSEARAGGYF. The CDR3, as DNA: TGTGCCAGCAGTGAAGCGCGGGCGGGGGGGTACTTC.

This clonotype was counted many times. The chain carries TRBV27 and TRBJ2-2; possible D gene TRBD1, 6 bases. From germline, CDR1 is MNHEY and CDR2 SMNVEV (reference sequence). Trimming took 5 bases from V and 1 from J, leaving 14 bases between them. The CDR3 is made up of 16 amino acids. The CDR3 loop reads CASSPNRVRNTGELFF. The CDR3, as DNA: TGTGCCAGCAGTCCCAACAGGGTGCGGAACACCGGGGAGCTGTTTTTT.

This clonotype was recorded at least ten times. The V and J genes are TRBV7-6 and TRBJ2-3; TRBD2 matches at 7 bases. This CDR3 has 17 amino acids. Losses at the gene ends were 1 base for V and 1 base for J; bases not matched to a gene: 8. The germline CDR1 and CDR2 sequences are SGHVS and FNYEAQ. The CDR3 nucleotides read TGTGCCAGCAGCTTAGAGGCCGGCGGGAGAGGCACAGATACGCAGTATTTT. Amino acid sequence: CASSLEAGGRGTDTQYF.

The V call is TRBV6-1, the J call TRBJ2-1; 7 nucleotides line up with TRBD1. CDR1 and CDR2 (germline): MNHNS, SASEGT. The CDR3 length is 17 residues. The ends lost 11 bases at V and 2 bases at J; junction bases unmatched: 18. Here the CDR3 reads CADSESVTGVPYNEQFF. The CDR3 coding sequence is TGTGCCGACAGTGAATCGGTCACAGGGGTCCCCTACAATGAGCAGTTCTTC.

This clonotype occurred a few times. The chain employs TRBV25-1 and TRBJ2-6; tentative D call: TRBD1 (5 bases). Trimming shortened V by 2 bases and J by 2 bases, and 7 bases separated the two germline ends. There are 15 residues in the CDR3. CDR1 is MGHDK and CDR2 is SYGVNS in the germline V gene. CDR3 sequence reads: CASSEGAPGANVLTF. The CDR3 DNA follows: TGTGCCAGCAGTGAAGGGGCGCCTGGGGCCAACGTCCTGACTTTC.

The CDR3 coding sequence is TGTGCCAGCAGTTTATTTCACACTAGCGGGAGAATAAATGAGCAGTTCTTC. Translating it yields CASSLFHTSGRINEQFF. The chain joins TRBV12-3 or TRBV12-4 to TRBJ2-1; 11 bases fit TRBD2. J was trimmed by 7 bases and V by 2 bases; bases with no gene match: 10. The CDR3 consists of 17 residues.

This clonotype has a count of ten or more. V and J are TRBV20-1 and TRBJ2-3, with D tentatively TRBD1 or TRBD2 (5 bases each). This CDR3 has 14 residues. Per the germline V gene, CDR1 is DFQATT and CDR2 is SNEGSKA (reference sequence). V was clipped by 6 bases and J by 2 bases, with 15 bases between them. The CDR3: CSANPGPNTDTQYF. CDR3 sequence (DNA): TGCAGTGCCAATCCGGGACCAAACACAGATACGCAGTATTTT.

This clonotype was counted ten times or more. The gene calls are TRBV28 and TRBJ2-3; TRBD1 matches at 9 bases. Germline CDR1 reads MDHEN; CDR2 reads SYDVKM. This CDR3 region has 14 residues. The J segment lost 6 bases and the V segment lost 10 bases, leaving 11 bases of the junction unmatched. CDR3 region: CATIGTGWPDTQYF. The CDR3 region has the DNA TGTGCCACCATCGGGACAGGGTGGCCGGATACGCAGTATTTT.